A single sample is the source of the 18 T cell receptor beta chains below, sequenced in a study of cytomegalovirus exposure and HLA in healthy donors. Repertoires were generated with immunoSEQ multiplex PCR, while TCRdb's copy carries only in-frame clones and drops some. There are 250,000 to 300,000 clones in the sample; around 89% occur only once, and under 0.4% lies in the top ten. Sequences were obtained from PBMCs. These receptors all come from a young woman in good health and CMV-seronegative.

In nucleotides, the CDR3 is TGTGCCAGCAGCTTCACATGGGCCGCCAGCAATCAGCCCCAGCATTTT. It translates to CASSFTWAASNQPQHF. The chain joins TRBV5-5 to TRBJ1-5, with D unclear. CDR3 length equals 16 residues. The V end lost 2 bases, the J end lost 1 base, and 13 bases lay between the germline ends. CDR1 is SGHKS and CDR2 is YYEKEE in the germline V gene (reference sequence).

CDR3 sequence reads: CSELDSRVVTEAFF. The CDR3 DNA follows: TGCAGCGAACTGGACAGCCGGGTGGTGACTGAAGCTTTCTTT. The chain uses TRBV29-1 and TRBJ1-1; tentatively, D is TRBD1 (6 bases). Trimming left V 7 bases short and J 5 bases short, with 20 bases between. The CDR3 runs to 14 residues. Looked up from germline, CDR1 is SQVTM and CDR2 is ANQGSEA.

The gene calls are TRBV10-2 and TRBJ1-1, with TRBD1 as a possible D gene (6 bases). This CDR3 contains 13 residues. Germline V gives CDR1 WSHSY, CDR2 SAAADI. Trimming stripped 11 bases from V and 4 bases from J, with 17 bases between. DNA for the CDR3: TGCGCCGGGTCCGACACAGGGAGCACTGAAGCTTTCTTT. Its protein product is CAGSDTGSTEAFF.

The rearrangement uses TRBV28 and TRBJ1-1; D may be TRBD1 (6 bases). V gave up 5 bases and J gave up 1 base, with 14 bases separating them. This CDR3 region has 15 residues. Per germline, CDR1 MDHEN and CDR2 SYDVKM. The CDR3 DNA is TGTGCCAGCAGTGAGAGGGGGATATCGAACACTGAAGCTTTCTTT. Translated: CASSERGISNTEAFF.

For the CDR3, the DNA is TGTGCCAGCAGCGTAGCCGGGGAAAGCACAGATACGCAGTATTTT. It is translated as CASSVAGESTDTQYF. This chain connects TRBV9 to TRBJ2-3; D might be TRBD2 (5 bases). V was pared by 0 bases and J by 0 bases, with 8 bases between. The CDR3 sequence is 15 residues long. Looked up from germline, CDR1 is SGDLS and CDR2 is YYNGEE.

The V call is TRBV5-6, the J call TRBJ2-7, with D possibly being TRBD2 (5 bases). V was trimmed by 4 bases and J by 0 bases, leaving 11 bases between them. The CDR3 spans 14 residues. Germline V CDR1 and CDR2: SGHDT, YYEEEE. This CDR3 is CASSADSYSYEQYF. DNA of the CDR3: TGTGCCAGCAGCGCGGACTCTTACTCCTACGAGCAGTACTTC.

This rearrangement joins TRBV9 to TRBJ1-6; 9 nucleotides match TRBD1. Germline V lookup: CDR1 SGDLS, CDR2 YYNGEE. V lost 3 bases and J lost 9; bases outside the gene matches: 7. The CDR3 contains 15 residues. In DNA, the CDR3 is TGTGCCAGCAGCGGTCTGACAGGGGGGTCTTCACCCCTCCACTTT. It translates to CASSGLTGGSSPLHF.

The chain recombines TRBV7-3 with TRBJ1-2; the D gene is possibly TRBD1 (6 bases). Germline loops: CDR1 SGHTA, CDR2 FQGTGA. CDR3 length: 15 residues. V shed 0 bases and J shed 3 bases, with 11 bases lying between them. The CDR3 nucleotides are TGTGCCAGCAGCTTAACGGGGGCAGTCCACTATGGCTACACCTTC. This encodes CASSLTGAVHYGYTF.

This sequence joins TRBV15 and TRBJ2-1; D remains ambiguous. Germline V CDR1 and CDR2: LNHNV, YYDKDF (reference sequence). Trimming pared 0 bases from V and 3 bases from J, leaving 3 bases between. CDR3 length: 13 residues. The CDR3 DNA is TGTGCCACCAGCAGAGATTACTACAATGAGCAGTTCTTC. Amino acid sequence: CATSRDYYNEQFF.

The chain recombines TRBV11-2 with TRBJ1-2; D is perhaps TRBD1 (6 bases). The CDR3 consists of 16 residues. The germline CDR1 and CDR2 sequences are SGHAT and FQNNGV. V lost 3 bases and J 4 bases, leaving 18 bases between the germline ends. CDR3 in amino acids: CASSFRGNGVTYGYTF. In DNA, the CDR3 is TGTGCCAGCAGCTTCAGGGGAAATGGGGTTACCTATGGCTACACCTTC. Full variable domain (outside the CDR3, taken from reference TRBV11-2 and TRBJ1-2): EAGVAQSPRYKIIEKRQSVAFWCNPISGHATLYWYQQILGQGPKLLIQFQNNGVVDDSQLPKDRFSAERLKGVDSTLKIQPAKLEDSAVYLCASSFRGNGVTYGYTFGSGTRLTVV.

The V gene is TRBV6-6, the J gene TRBJ1-1, with TRBD1 as a possible D gene (5 bases). Germline V gene lookup returns CDR1 MNHNY and CDR2 SVGAGI (reference sequence). The ends were cut back, 2 bases at V and 5 bases at J, with 18 bases in the middle. There are 16 residues in the CDR3. The CDR3 loop reads CASSYPRGERFTEAFF. In nucleotides, the CDR3 is TGTGCCAGCAGTTACCCTCGGGGGGAGCGATTTACTGAAGCTTTCTTT.

V and J are TRBV5-6 and TRBJ1-2; maybe TRBD1 (6 bases). Germline CDR1 and CDR2: SGHDT and YYEEEE. Trimming took 0 bases from V and 7 from J, leaving 7 bases between them. The CDR3 has 12 residues. The CDR3 protein is CASSLGDTGYTF. The CDR3 nucleotides read TGTGCCAGCAGCTTGGGGGACACTGGCTACACCTTC.

The chain is built from TRBV10-3 and TRBJ1-2; D is unclear. The CDR3 contains 16 residues. With 0 bases removed from V and 3 bases from J, the gap between germline ends came to 14 bases. CDR1 and CDR2 from the germline V gene are ENHRY and SYGVKD. This chain's CDR3 is CAISESFYTDDYGYTF. The CDR3 DNA reads as TGTGCCATCAGTGAGTCCTTTTATACAGATGACTATGGCTACACCTTC.

The chain carries TRBV5-6 and TRBJ1-4; the match to TRBD1 covers 8 bases. The J segment lost 8 bases and the V segment lost 4 bases, leaving 10 bases of the junction unmatched. Germline values: CDR1 SGHDT, CDR2 YYEEEE. The CDR3 has 15 residues. The CDR3 DNA follows: TGTGCCAGCAGCGCGACCGGGACAGGTGGGGAAAAACTGTTTTTT. Its translation: CASSATGTGGEKLFF.

The chain employs TRBV6-5 and TRBJ1-2; D unresolved. CDR3 length: 16 amino acids. V was clipped by 0 bases and J by 3 bases, with 14 bases between them. CDR1 MNHEY and CDR2 SVGAGI come from the germline V gene. CDR3 protein: CASSYSRAGPYYGYTF. In nucleotides, the CDR3 is TGTGCCAGCAGTTACTCGAGGGCCGGTCCTTACTATGGCTACACCTTC.

The chain couples TRBV5-1 to TRBJ2-1; 7 positions agree with TRBD2. Trimming cost V 0 bases and J 8 bases; bases outside gene matches: 2. Germline V lookup: CDR1 SGHRS, CDR2 YFSETQ. The CDR3 consists of 13 residues. CDR3 residues: CASSLEAGDEQFF. In DNA, the CDR3 is TGCGCCAGCAGCTTGGAGGCGGGGGATGAGCAGTTCTTC.

The V and J genes are TRBV4-3 and TRBJ2-5; the match to TRBD2 covers 10 bases. V shed 0 bases and J 5 bases; nucleotides not matched to a gene: 9. Looked up from germline, CDR1 is LGHNA and CDR2 is YSLEER. This CDR3 has 17 amino acids. CDR3 amino acids: CASSQEGQRGGHETQYF. CDR3 nucleotides: TGCGCCAGCAGCCAAGAGGGGCAGCGGGGGGGCCATGAGACCCAGTACTTC.

With regard to this clone: Germline and junction disagree at one end, which may indicate a read error. The chain's CDR3 is CASSLAPSGVDTQYF. The CDR3 region has the DNA TGTGCTAGCAGCTTAGCTCCTAGCGGGGTGGATACGCAGTATTTT. The V and J genes are TRBV7-7 and TRBJ2-3, with TRBD2 identical over 9 bases. CDR1 and CDR2 from the germline V gene are SSHAT and FNYEAQ (reference sequence). This CDR3 comprises 15 residues. Complete variable domain (other parts from reference TRBV7-7 and TRBJ2-3): GAGVSQSPRYKVTKRGQDVTLRCDPISSHATLYWYQQALGQGPEFLTYFNYEAQPDKSGLPSDRFSAERPEGSISTLTIQRTEQRDSAMYRCASSLAPSGVDTQYFGPGTRLTVL.